This note documents a single T cell receptor (beta chain) sequence. Its matching antigen is unknown. The germline CDR1 and CDR2 sequences are SGHVS and FQNEAQ. V was cut by 5 bases and J by 1 base, with 8 bases left in between. This CDR3 has 13 residues. The data derive from a study of a mutant IDH1 vaccine in newly diagnosed glioma. Turning to the study itself: Either 4-6 weeks after radiotherapy alone or alongside temozolomide, vaccination was begun. Every participant had undergone radiotherapy, temozolomide, or both before, and most underwent both.

Specified time point: week 5, during vaccination. Mutant IDH1 20-mer peptide, at 300 ug, made up each vaccine dose, with topical imiquimod. Only in-frame clones appear in the TCRdb table, and some are missing; sequencing was by immunoSEQ multiplex PCR. Of approximately 80,000 clones listed, 91% were seen once; the top ten hold approximately 0.6%. General observations from the study: Pseudoprogression seemed unrelated to changes in top peripheral T cell clonotypes.

V usage is TRBV7-8 and J usage is TRBJ1-1; no definite D call. The input for sequencing was PBMCs, taken from a glioma patient whose treatment included an IDH1 peptide vaccine. This receptor was identified in a woman aged 50 to 65 with glioma. CDR3 residues: CASSPDGNTEAFF. The CDR3 nucleotides read TGTGCCAGCAGCCCGGACGGGAACACTGAAGCTTTCTTT.